This TCR beta chain was observed in a study of shared clonotypes between healthy human individuals. The CDR3 covers 18 residues. After removal of 1 base from V and 7 bases from J, the junction contained 20 bases not matched to a gene. Germline V lookup: CDR1 SGHRS, CDR2 YFSETQ. The data were produced by immunoSEQ multiplex PCR, yet TCRdb's version contains in-frame clones alone and is incomplete. The sample has over 1.4 million clones, approximately 96% seen once. The chain recombines TRBV5-1 with TRBJ2-7; 7 nucleotides agree with TRBD1. The clonotype comes from a man younger than 40 in good health. Sample: naive CD4+ T cells sorted from blood. Specified subset: CD45RA+ positively selected. CDR3 sequence: CASSLTINTGTDRGEQYF. Written as DNA, the CDR3 is TGCGCCAGCAGCTTGACAATTAACACGGGGACAGACCGTGGGGAGCAGTACTTC. Combining the CDR3 with reference TRBV5-1 and TRBJ2-7 gives the whole variable domain KAGVTQTPRYLIKTRGQQVTLSCSPISGHRSVSWYQQTPGQGLQFLFEYFSETQRNKGNFPGRFSGRQFSNSRSEMNVSTLELGDSALYLCASSLTINTGTDRGEQYFGPGTRLTVT.